The following is a T cell receptor (beta chain) sequence with its context. This record belongs to a study of blood T cell repertoires in COVID-19. Across the whole study: Sample material is recorded as cDNA or gDNA derived from T cells, B-cell-depleted T cells, or PBMCs.

Germline-derived CDR1 and CDR2 are SGHNT and YENEEA. The CDR3 extends over 14 amino acids. Trimming pared 3 bases from V and 8 bases from J, leaving 14 bases between. Original processing methods: Researchers report that nucleated cell counts were estimated from reference gene primer amplification. Sequenced by immunoSEQ multiplex PCR; TCRdb stores in-frame clones only, minus some. V, J and clone size reflect that table, while D and trimming were determined from the DNA. The sample lists about 200,000 clones, approximately 91% occurring once. Sequencing used peripheral blood. The chain carries TRBV11-3 and TRBJ1-3; weak D call: TRBD1 (5 bases). The TCR comes from a man between 35 and 55 years old with acute or convalescent COVID-19. This CDR3 is CASSFGARADTIYF. In DNA, the CDR3 is TGTGCCAGCAGCTTTGGGGCGCGCGCTGACACCATATATTTT.